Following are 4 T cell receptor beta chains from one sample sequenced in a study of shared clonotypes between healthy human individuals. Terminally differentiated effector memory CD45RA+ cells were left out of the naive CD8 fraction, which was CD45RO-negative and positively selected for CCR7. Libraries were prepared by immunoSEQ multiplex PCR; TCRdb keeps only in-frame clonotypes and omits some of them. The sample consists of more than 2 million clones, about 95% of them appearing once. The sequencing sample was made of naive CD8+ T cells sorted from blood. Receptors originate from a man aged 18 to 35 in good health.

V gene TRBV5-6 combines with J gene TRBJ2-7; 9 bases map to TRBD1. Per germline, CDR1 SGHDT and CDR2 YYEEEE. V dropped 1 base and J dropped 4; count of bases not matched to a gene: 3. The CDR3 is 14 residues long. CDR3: CASSLWDRAYEQYF. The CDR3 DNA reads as TGTGCCAGCAGCTTGTGGGACAGGGCTTACGAGCAGTACTTC.

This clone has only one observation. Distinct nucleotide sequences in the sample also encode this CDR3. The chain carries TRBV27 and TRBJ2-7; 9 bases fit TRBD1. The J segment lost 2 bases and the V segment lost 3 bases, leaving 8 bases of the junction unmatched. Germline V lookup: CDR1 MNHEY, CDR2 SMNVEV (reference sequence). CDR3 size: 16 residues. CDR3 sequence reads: CASSFLRGTGTYEQYF. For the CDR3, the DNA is TGTGCCAGCAGTTTCCTCCGGGGGACAGGGACCTACGAGCAGTACTTC.

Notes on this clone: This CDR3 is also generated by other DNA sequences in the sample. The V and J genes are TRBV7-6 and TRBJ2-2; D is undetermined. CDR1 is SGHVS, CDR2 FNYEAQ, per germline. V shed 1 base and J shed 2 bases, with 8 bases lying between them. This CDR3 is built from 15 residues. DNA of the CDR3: TGTGCCAGCAGCTTAGTTGGGGAAAACACCGGGGAGCTGTTTTTT. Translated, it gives CASSLVGENTGELFF.

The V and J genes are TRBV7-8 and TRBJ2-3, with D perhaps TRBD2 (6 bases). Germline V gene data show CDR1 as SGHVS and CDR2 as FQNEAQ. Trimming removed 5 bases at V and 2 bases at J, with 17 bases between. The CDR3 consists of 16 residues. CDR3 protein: CASSPKLAGITDTQYF. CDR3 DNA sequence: TGTGCCAGCAGCCCCAAACTAGCAGGAATCACAGATACGCAGTATTTT.